This TCR beta chain was captured in a study of blood T cell repertoires in COVID-19. Study summary: COVID-19 samples collected from the United States, Italy and Spain covered acute and convalescent phases.

This CDR3 region has 15 residues. Trimming left V 3 bases short and J 5 bases short, with 14 bases between. Germline V CDR1 and CDR2: LNHDA, SQIVND (reference sequence). TCRdb keeps only in-frame clones here, not all; method: immunoSEQ multiplex PCR. This table has some 320,000 clones, almost 85% appearing once. The chain links TRBV19 to TRBJ1-5; a possible D gene is TRBD1 (6 bases). The specimen was peripheral blood. This TCR came from a human donor in a cohort sampled during active COVID-19. The CDR3 loop is CASSMPGERDQPQHF. The CDR3 nucleotides read TGTGCCAGTAGTATGCCAGGGGAACGCGATCAGCCCCAGCATTTT.